A single sample gave rise to the 27 T cell receptor beta chains below, sequenced in a study of T cell repertoires in cytomegalovirus infection (dated by TCRdb to the late 2010s). These reads were obtained on an Illumina HiSeq 1500. TCRdb reprocessing: public reads trimmed at Q25 with fastp, clones called with MiXCR, in-frame beta chains kept. Rows with one shared CDR3 protein collapse into an entry with the most common genes and DNA. For this sample there are some 160,000 distinct CDR3 sequences; roughly 15% appear just once. Of the sample, about 19% falls within the top ten clones. Sequencing was carried out using CD8+ T cells from PBMCs. The receptors stem from a human donor in good health (CMV status not recorded). Some clones in this sample may be carry-over from other donors' samples.

This clonotype has a handful of counts. The J gene is TRBJ1-5, the V gene TRBV28; weak D call: TRBD1 (6 bases). The germline V gene encodes CDR1 MDHEN and CDR2 SYDVKM. The CDR3 contains 14 residues. The V end was cut by 5 bases, the J end by 5 bases, with 13 bases between. This CDR3 is CASSLNRVHQPQHF. The CDR3 bases are TGTGCCAGCAGTCTCAACAGGGTTCATCAGCCCCAGCATTTT.

In this sample, this clonotype turned up many times. The rearrangement joins TRBV29-1 to TRBJ2-7, with D perhaps matching TRBD1 or TRBD2 (5 bases each). The CDR3 sequence is 17 residues long. V lost 4 bases, J lost 2 bases, and 24 bases lay in between. Germline lookup yields CDR1 SQVTM and CDR2 ANQGSEA. DNA for the CDR3: TGCAGCGTTGTTCGTTTAGTAACCGGGACGGCGCCCTACGAGCAGTACTTC. Amino acid sequence: CSVVRLVTGTAPYEQYF.

V gene TRBV20-1 combines with J gene TRBJ2-7; TRBD1 is a possible D gene (5 bases). V was shortened by 8 bases and J by 5 bases, with 10 bases between the two germline ends. CDR3 length: 10 residues. The V gene's germline CDR1 is DFQATT and CDR2 SNEGSKA (reference sequence). The DNA of the CDR3 is TGCAGTATGGACATGAACGAGCAGTACTTC. As protein: CSMDMNEQYF.

This clonotype was seen only a few times. J is TRBJ2-1 and V is TRBV7-2, with D perhaps being TRBD1 or TRBD2 (5 bases each). Trimming shortened V by 1 base and J by 3 bases, and 10 bases separated the two germline ends. This CDR3 spans 15 amino acids. In germline, CDR1 is SGHTA, CDR2 FQGNSA. The CDR3 DNA is TGTGCCAGCAGCTTAGTGGGGGAAGACTACAATGAGCAGTTCTTC. Residues: CASSLVGEDYNEQFF. The full variable domain, rest sourced from reference TRBV7-2 and TRBJ2-1, is GAGVSQSPSNKVTEKGKDVELRCDPISGHTALYWYRQSLGQGLEFLIYFQGNSAPDKSGLPSDRFSAERTGGSVSTLTIQRTQQEDSAVYLCASSLVGEDYNEQFFGPGTRLTVL.

This clonotype was recorded a few times. The junction and the germline gene differ at one end; a read error may be behind it. This rearrangement joins TRBV7-6 to TRBJ2-1, with 7 bases that match TRBD2. CDR1 and CDR2 (germline): SGHVS, FNYEAQ. This CDR3 has 11 residues. The CDR3 is CASSFAGEIAF. The CDR3 DNA reads TGTGCCAGCAGCTTTGCGGGAGAAATTGCCTTC.

The chain combines TRBV11-1 with TRBJ2-1; TRBD1 matches 7 bases. CDR1 is SGHAT, CDR2 FQDESV, per germline (reference sequence). The CDR3 runs to 14 residues. With V trimmed by 3 bases and J by 4 bases, 3 bases remained unmatched. The CDR3 DNA sequence: TGTGCCAGCAGCTTCTGGACAGGATACAATGAGCAGTTCTTC. As protein: CASSFWTGYNEQFF.

This clonotype was seen a few times. V gene TRBV11-2 combines with J gene TRBJ1-6, with D perhaps matching TRBD1 (5 bases). V was trimmed by 6 bases and J by 6 bases, leaving 12 bases between them. This CDR3 is built from 14 residues. Germline CDR1 is SGHAT and CDR2 is FQNNGV. CDR3 nucleotides: TGTGCCAGCAGGGGCATCGGGGGTAATTCACCCCTCCACTTT. Protein sequence: CASRGIGGNSPLHF.

This clonotype was recorded a few times. The J gene is TRBJ1-1, the V gene TRBV28; D gene ambiguous. The CDR3 length is 14 residues. The germline V and J ends were trimmed by 7 bases and 0 bases, with 12 bases remaining between them. From germline, CDR1 is MDHEN and CDR2 SYDVKM. The CDR3 spells CASIDGPVNTEAFF. The CDR3 DNA follows: TGTGCCAGCATAGACGGTCCGGTGAACACTGAAGCTTTCTTT.

The gene calls are TRBV7-7 and TRBJ1-1, with TRBD1 as a possible D gene (5 bases). This CDR3 has 16 amino acids. V lost 1 base to trimming and J lost 5 bases, with 17 bases between them. From germline, CDR1 is SSHAT and CDR2 FNYEAQ (reference sequence). CDR3 sequence: CASSLGAQGTGTEAFF. CDR3 sequence (DNA): TGTGCCAGCAGCTTAGGGGCCCAGGGAACGGGGACTGAAGCTTTCTTT.

This clonotype was found many times. The CDR3 nucleotides read TGTGCCAGCAGTCCAAGCGGGAACTCCTACAATGAGCAGTTCTTC. This gives the protein CASSPSGNSYNEQFF. The genes are TRBV7-2 and TRBJ2-1; 7 bases fit TRBD2. Per germline, CDR1 SGHTA and CDR2 FQGNSA. This CDR3 contains 15 residues. Trimming took 6 bases from V and 0 from J; bases not matched to a gene: 5.

V is TRBV6-2 or TRBV6-3 and J is TRBJ2-1, with 10 bases identical to TRBD2. Trimming cost V 7 bases and J 5 bases; bases outside gene matches: 5. In germline, CDR1 is MNHEY, CDR2 SVGEGT. The CDR3 is 14 residues long. The CDR3 DNA sequence: TGTGCCAGCACCCCAGGACTAGCGGACAATGAGCAGTTCTTC. It encodes CASTPGLADNEQFF.

The V gene is TRBV11-3, the J gene TRBJ2-7; 9 positions agree with TRBD2. Germline CDR1 SGHNT, CDR2 YENEEA. CDR3 length: 18 residues. V was pared by 5 bases and J by 1 base, with 15 bases of the junction left unmatched. The CDR3 nucleotides read TGTGCCAGCAGCCAAGGTCTTTCCGGGACTAGCCGATCCTACGAGCAGTACTTC. Its protein product is CASSQGLSGTSRSYEQYF.

The chain combines TRBV9 with TRBJ2-6; 9 bases line up with TRBD2. With V trimmed by 0 bases and J by 1 base, 5 bases remained unmatched. The V gene's germline CDR1 is SGDLS and CDR2 YYNGEE. The CDR3 extends over 18 amino acids. The CDR3 sequence is CASSVGLAGDSGANVLTF. The CDR3, as DNA: TGTGCCAGCAGCGTAGGGTTAGCGGGGGATTCTGGGGCCAACGTCCTGACTTTC. Variable domain in full (rest from reference TRBV9 and TRBJ2-6): DSGVTQTPKHLITATGQRVTLRCSPRSGDLSVYWYQQSLDQGLQFLIQYYNGEERAKGNILERFSAQQFPDLHSELNLSSLELGDSALYFCASSVGLAGDSGANVLTFGAGSRLTVL.

This chain uses TRBV29-1 with TRBJ1-2; TRBD1 matches at 9 bases. Looked up from germline, CDR1 is SQVTM and CDR2 is ANQGSEA. The length of the CDR3 is 14 residues. V shed 5 bases and J 5 bases; nucleotides not matched to a gene: 9. As DNA, the CDR3 is TGCAGCGTTCCATCTCCGGGACAGGGTTATGGCTACACCTTC. It codes for CSVPSPGQGYGYTF.

The chain uses TRBV27 and TRBJ1-2; 10 nucleotides agree with TRBD1. Germline lookup yields CDR1 MNHEY and CDR2 SMNVEV (reference sequence). The CDR3 is 13 amino acids. J lost 5 bases, V lost 6 bases, and 3 bases had no gene match. CDR3 sequence: CASRWDRGYGYTF. The CDR3 DNA reads as TGTGCCAGCAGGTGGGACAGGGGTTATGGCTACACCTTC.

The rearrangement uses TRBV10-3 and TRBJ2-7; 9 bases are a match to TRBD1. The ends lost 3 bases at V and 5 bases at J; junction bases unmatched: 2. Per germline, CDR1 ENHRY and CDR2 SYGVKD. The CDR3 consists of 13 residues. The CDR3 is CAISEWTGDEQYF. The DNA of the CDR3 is TGTGCCATCAGTGAATGGACAGGGGACGAGCAGTACTTC.

This chain uses TRBV20-1 with TRBJ1-2, with a possible D match to TRBD1 (5 bases). The CDR3 has 14 residues. In germline, CDR1 is DFQATT, CDR2 SNEGSKA (reference sequence). Trimming stripped 6 bases from V and 0 bases from J, with 14 bases between. The CDR3 bases are TGCAGTGCCTTCCGGGACGCTGCTAACTATGGCTACACCTTC. Its protein is CSAFRDAANYGYTF.

This clonotype was seen many times. J is TRBJ2-1 and V is TRBV19; TRBD2 matches 10 bases. In germline, CDR1 is LNHDA, CDR2 SQIVND (reference sequence). With 3 bases clipped from V and 10 bases from J, the junction kept 12 bases outside the gene matches. The CDR3 runs 16 residues. As DNA, the CDR3 is TGTGCCAGTAGTATTAGTTGGCTAGCGGGGGTCGTCGAGCAGTTCTTC. It is translated as CASSISWLAGVVEQFF.

The V gene is TRBV24-1, the J gene TRBJ2-1; maybe TRBD2 (5 bases). V was cut by 5 bases and J by 7 bases, with 5 bases left in between. CDR3 length: 11 amino acids. Germline V gene data show CDR1 as KGHDR and CDR2 as SFDVKD. CDR3 loop: CATSAGNEQFF. As DNA, the CDR3 is TGTGCCACCAGTGCGGGGAATGAGCAGTTCTTC.

This clonotype appeared a few times. The chain recombines TRBV7-8 with TRBJ2-1; weak D call: TRBD1 (5 bases). V dropped 1 base and J dropped 8 bases, with 12 bases sitting between them. There are 14 residues in the CDR3. Germline CDR1 reads SGHVS; CDR2 reads FQNEAQ. The CDR3: CASSLGQGPDEQFF. The CDR3 coding sequence is TGTGCCAGCAGCTTAGGGCAGGGTCCTGATGAGCAGTTCTTC.

This sequence joins TRBV7-6 and TRBJ2-1; D gene ambiguous. The CDR3 length is 12 residues. Germline CDR1 is SGHVS and CDR2 is FNYEAQ. V lost 2 bases and J 5 bases, leaving 4 bases between the germline ends. The CDR3 region has the DNA TGTGCCAGCAGCTTAAGGAACAATGAGCAGTTCTTC. This gives the protein CASSLRNNEQFF. Complete variable domain (other parts from reference TRBV7-6 and TRBJ2-1): GAGVSQSPRYKVTKRGQDVALRCDPISGHVSLYWYRQALGQGPEFLTYFNYEAQQDKSGLPNDRFSAERPEGSISTLTIQRTEQRDSAMYRCASSLRNNEQFFGPGTRLTVL.

The chain recombines TRBV7-8 with TRBJ1-1; weak D call: TRBD1 (5 bases). This CDR3 spans 15 amino acids. CDR1 SGHVS and CDR2 FQNEAQ come from the germline V gene. The germline V and J ends were trimmed by 4 bases and 1 base, with 13 bases remaining between them. CDR3 in DNA: TGTGCCAGCAGCTCGGGGCGGGCATCGAACACTGAAGCTTTCTTT. This sequence encodes CASSSGRASNTEAFF.

The chain is built from TRBV6-2 or TRBV6-3 and TRBJ1-5, with D unclear. Germline CDR1 reads MNHEY; CDR2 reads SVGEGT. This CDR3 has 14 amino acids. V was trimmed by 2 bases and J by 2 bases, leaving 7 bases between them. The CDR3 region is CASSYGRGNQPQHF. The CDR3 DNA sequence: TGTGCCAGCAGTTACGGGCGGGGCAATCAGCCCCAGCATTTT.

The chain joins TRBV2 to TRBJ2-1, with 8 bases aligning to TRBD2. V dropped 10 bases and J dropped 7; count of bases not matched to a gene: 3. The CDR3 spans 11 residues. Germline assignment: CDR1 SNHLY and CDR2 FYNNEI. Here the CDR3 reads CAIRLANEQFF. CDR3 nucleotide sequence: TGTGCCATCCGACTAGCGAATGAGCAGTTCTTC.

This clonotype was detected many times. V gene TRBV7-2 combines with J gene TRBJ2-7; 12 nucleotides line up with TRBD1. CDR1 and CDR2 (germline): SGHTA, FQGNSA. J was trimmed by 4 bases and V by 7 bases; bases with no gene match: 5. The CDR3 is 14 residues long. This chain's CDR3 is CASTPGQGAYEQYF. The CDR3 coding sequence is TGTGCCAGCACCCCGGGACAGGGGGCTTACGAGCAGTACTTC.

The chain employs TRBV12-3 or TRBV12-4 and TRBJ1-5, with D unclear. The CDR3 spans 12 residues. V was pared by 7 bases and J by 3 bases, with 7 bases between. The CDR3 is CASKQSNQPQHF. As DNA, the CDR3 is TGTGCCAGCAAACAGTCCAATCAGCCCCAGCATTTT.

The sample holds a few counts of this clonotype. This sequence joins TRBV7-8 and TRBJ2-5, with TRBD1 matching over 12 bases. This CDR3 contains 17 residues. Germline lookup yields CDR1 SGHVS and CDR2 FQNEAQ. Germline trimming cut 5 bases from V and 1 base from J; bases unmatched to any gene: 8. DNA for the CDR3: TGTGCCAGCAGCCCCGGGGGGACAGGGGGCCTCCAAGAGACCCAGTACTTC. The encoded protein is CASSPGGTGGLQETQYF. The full variable domain, in which reference TRBV7-8 and TRBJ2-5 provide the parts outside the CDR3, is GAGVSQSPRYKVAKRGQDVALRCDPISGHVSLFWYQQALGQGPEFLTYFQNEAQLDKSGLPSDRFFAERPEGSVSTLKIQRTQQEDSAVYLCASSPGGTGGLQETQYFGPGTRLLVL.